This paragraph reports one TCR beta chain. Its antigen specificity is not known. The data originate from a study of cytomegalovirus exposure and HLA in healthy donors (dated by TCRdb to about 2017). Describing the broader study: An earlier analysis of 587 of the donors reported 276 Gb of sequence data and 95 million to 130 million unique TCR beta sequences obtained from around 170 million T cells. An early release that covered about 640 HLA-typed donors contained around 330 gigabases of sequencing data and tens of millions of unique TCR sequences. Of the approximately 370 genotyped donors, 65% to 90% were placed in the genetic ancestry cluster associated with self-reported Caucasian donors. The aim of the study was to test whether cataloging public T cell receptors could identify signatures of past pathogen exposure. The study used immunosequencing to profile the T cell repertoires of some 600 subjects and linked those repertoires to cytomegalovirus serostatus. A separate validation cohort of roughly 110 different subjects was used in addition to the approximately 700-subject first cohort. High-throughput TCR immunosequencing, statistical association of individual TCRs with disease status, and machine learning were combined to predict cytomegalovirus infection status. To study patterns of TCR occurrence, a later analysis re-analyzed previously published TCR beta repertoires from under 750 donors and added high-resolution HLA genotyping. Rather than using new phenotypic data, the later analysis identified candidate immune exposures from TCR beta sequences and from how often those sequences occurred across donors. An earlier analysis of 500 to 650 of the donors applied high-throughput TCR beta sequencing to assess whether each TCR beta V gene segment acted as functional or pseudogenic. Donor age, sex, ethnicity and CMV serostatus were collected together with the repertoire data. Genome-wide SNP genotypes for about 55% of the roughly 670 donors were used in a later genetic analysis, which treated that subset as a discovery cohort. All discovery cohort repertoires had been generated using a single sequencing platform. Both class I and class II loci were covered by HLA typing, at four-digit resolution. The number of typed donors differed by locus: about 629-640 for A, B, C, DRB1 and DQB1; approximately 530 for DQA1; 606 for DPA1; and 450 to 480 for DPB1. Roughly five DR-DQ haplotypes were treated as single units for association and clustering because of strong linkage in the cohort. Across 300 to 400 genotyped donors of the cohort, an average of about 240,000 unique TCR beta nucleotide sequences per donor were sequenced, and roughly 20% of those sequences were non-productive.

The CDR3 numbers 16 residues from cysteine through phenylalanine. The retained sequence is limited to the CDR3, 48 bases, with the frame set at the first base. A distance of 19 bases separates the germline ends of V and J, which lose 2 bases and 5 bases respectively. The germline V gene encodes CDR1 SGHRS and CDR2 YFSETQ. Overall study results and their limits: The study gave a list of under 200 TCR beta chains associated with cytomegalovirus. In a later genetic analysis, a missense DCLRE1C variant was associated with V-gene and J-gene trimming of TCR beta chains, and the association was replicated in an independent cohort. For the cohort, immune exposure information was limited to CMV serostatus. In this cohort, only TCR beta chains were sequenced, and detectable features were limited by the absence of alpha or paired-chain data. The classifier was reported to diagnose cytomegalovirus status with high specificity and sensitivity in both the original cohort and the validation cohort. Because HLA typing was missing for some donors at each locus, association tests included only the typed subset. In a later genetic analysis, fewer N-insertions in productive TCRs were reported among donors in an Asian-associated ancestry cluster than the approximately 710-donor mean. In an earlier analysis of 587 of the donors, most TCR beta V segments appeared in productive rearrangements about 87% or about 30% of the time, broadly matching IMGT annotations. A group of highly shared sequence variants was considered likely to be a technical artifact of the sequencing pipeline. In vitro tests confirmed that three of the cytomegalovirus-associated TCR beta chains recognize cytomegalovirus antigens. In a later analysis, most CMV-associated TCR beta chains were found to appear HLA-restricted, with HLA associations seemingly driven largely by CMV exposure. It was suggested by the authors that the approach could potentially be generalized to other disease states and immunological phenotypes. While some public TCRs were present in many individuals, most TCR sequences turned up only very rarely across donors. At a false discovery rate of 0.05, a later analysis linked 15,000 to 20,000 TCR beta sequences to specific HLA alleles. According to a later analysis, parvovirus B19, influenza, CMV and Epstein-Barr virus appeared linked to several top co-occurrence clusters. Sequencing depth was assumed to be roughly uniform across donors in the presence/absence analyses, though that assumption may not hold. Assigning TCR associations to individual alleles was difficult when HLA alleles, especially DR and DQ, strongly co-occurred. Because counts were too low, approximately 18 rarely observed V segments, including chromosome 9 orphons, were excluded from the earlier analysis of 500 to 700 of the donors. Linkage disequilibrium might explain the correlated functional status among segregating V segments, but an unknown experimental factor could not be ruled out. Some IMGT-functional V segments, including TRBV6-2 and TRBV6-3, could not be distinguished by the 87-base-pair reads and were therefore excluded. In a later analysis, TCR association rates were found to vary across HLA loci, with the most associated TCRs seen for DRB1 alleles and the fewest for HLA-C alleles. A further reported finding was that TCR beta sequences accurately predicted the HLA-A and HLA-B alleles for most subjects in the first cohort. In a later analysis, HLA-associated TCR beta chains showed more clonal expansion and lower generation probabilities than non-associated chains that were equally common.

Libraries were prepared through the immunoSEQ multiplex PCR assay. The multiplex PCR relied on a mix of 60 forward primers for TCR Vbeta segments and 13 reverse primers for TCR Jbeta segments. The CDR3 region of rearranged TCR beta genes was amplified from genomic DNA with a multiplex PCR assay. The amplified TCR beta libraries were sequenced on the Illumina HiSeq System as 87-base-pair reads. The original pipeline was this. In a later analysis, tens of millions of unique TCR beta chains were counted across the 666 repertoires, and about 10 million of these chains were shared by at least two donors. A nearest-neighbor algorithm error-corrected the raw reads and collapsed the reads into unique sequences, merging closely related sequences to remove PCR and sequencing errors. CDR3 sequences were aligned to IMGT reference sequences to assign V, D and J gene segments. For a sequence to be retained, a match of at least six nucleotides was required to both a V gene segment and a J gene segment. Rearrangements were classified as productive when the CDR3 lacked stop codons and remained in frame with V and J, and all other rearrangements were classified as non-productive. Following IMGT convention, CDR3 was defined as the stretch from the second conserved V-encoded cysteine up to the conserved J-encoded phenylalanine. In an earlier analysis of approximately 500 of the donors, sequences lacking an unambiguous match to a single V gene segment were excluded. In an earlier analysis of a few hundred of the donors, V segments were called functional above 56.7% productive rearrangements and were called segregating when the between-donor standard deviation exceeded 5%. To diagnose cytomegalovirus status from the catalog of TCR beta chain sequences, a statistical classification framework was built. In a later analysis, TCR nucleotide sequences were compared against IMGT/GENE-DB human TR gene sequences so that V and J genes could be assigned. In a later analysis, CDR3 sequences and most-parsimonious VDJ recombination scenarios were assigned using the TCRdist pipeline. A later analysis defined each TCR beta chain by its CDR3 amino acid sequence plus V-gene family, and excluded reads lacking a unique V-gene family. In a later analysis, 450 to 600 highly shared, low-generation-probability nucleotide sequences were removed to address suspected cross-contamination and a sequencing artifact. A later analysis calculated a clonal expansion index for each public chain from normalized within-repertoire ranks of inferred template counts. In a later analysis, generation probabilities were computed using a VDJ recombination model fitted to out-of-frame rearrangements, and the results were checked against IGoR. Hypergeometric tests were used in a later analysis to score TCR-TCR, TCR-HLA and TCR-CMV co-occurrence, with a repertoire-size bias correction applied to the TCR pairs. False discovery rates were estimated in a later analysis by permuting HLA or CMV assignments 20 times. In a later analysis, co-occurring TCRs were grouped using DBSCAN, with TCRdist sequence similarity added in when clustering inside HLA-allele-positive subsets. For co-occurrence clustering, repertoires with fewer than 30,000 or more than 120,000 public chains were excluded, along with five repertoires with anomalous nucleotide sharing. Drawn from immuneACCESS, this table holds only the in-frame rearrangements with V and J called that TCRdb kept. Clones are partly lost; checked studies trace under half to an unresolved V gene and leave the rest unexplained. For V, J and clone size, that table is used; D and trimming come from the DNA. This sample's table has entries for 80,000 or so clones. About 1% of the sample rests with the top ten.

The cohort was made up of approximately 670 healthy bone marrow donors. At the time of sampling, all cohort members were nominally healthy, though unrecorded immune exposures were likely present. The donor was CMV seronegative and was included in the group of a few hundred seronegative cohort members. Each donor provided a peripheral blood sample, and peripheral blood mononuclear cells were used for TCR beta sequencing. The Qiagen DNeasy Blood Extraction Kit was used to extract genomic DNA from the blood cell samples. This TCR was sampled from a woman younger than 45 in good health and CMV-seronegative. The sequence joins TRBV5-1 to TRBJ1-2; the D region possibly corresponds to TRBD1 (6 bases align). The sequenced sample consisted of PBMCs. The CDR3 loop reads CASSFSPDSSIYGYTF. The DNA sequence reads TGCGCCAGCAGCTTTAGCCCGGACAGCTCGATTTATGGCTACACCTTC.